The 26 T cell receptor beta chains in this list originate from one sample, sequenced in a study of T cell responses to AZD1222 COVID-19 vaccine. Measured with immunoSEQ multiplex PCR; TCRdb has only the in-frame clones, and not every one. The sample includes 100,000 to 150,000 clones, less than 95% of them seen just once. Sequenced material: peripheral blood, taken on day 0 of MenACWY control vaccination. The receptors were gathered from an adult in good health.

This clone was observed once. The chain is built from TRBV5-8 and TRBJ2-7; D remains ambiguous. The germline V gene encodes CDR1 SGHTS and CDR2 YDEGEE. The CDR3 runs to 15 residues. Trimming removed 4 bases at V and 0 bases at J, with 14 bases between. CDR3 residues: CASSLWSLSSYEQYF. In nucleotides, the CDR3 is TGTGCCAGCAGCCTCTGGAGTTTGAGCTCCTACGAGCAGTACTTC.

V gene TRBV5-1 combines with J gene TRBJ2-2, with 10 positions matching TRBD1. Trimming cost V 1 base and J 4 bases; bases outside gene matches: 10. This CDR3 is 18 amino acids long. From germline, CDR1 is SGHRS and CDR2 YFSETQ. The CDR3 nucleotides are TGCGCCAGCAGCTTGCGACAGGGGGCCGTTTGGACCACCGGGGAGCTGTTTTTT. Amino acids: CASSLRQGAVWTTGELFF.

The chain combines TRBV6-1 with TRBJ1-4; 10 nucleotides match TRBD1. The CDR3 length is 14 residues. The germline V gene encodes CDR1 MNHNS and CDR2 SASEGT. Trimming at V came to 1 base and at J to 8 bases, leaving 1 base not matched to a gene. The CDR3 nucleotides read TGTGCCAGCAGTGAAGGACAGGGGGCGGAAAAACTGTTTTTT. It yields the protein CASSEGQGAEKLFF.

The gene calls are TRBV5-1 and TRBJ2-7; D may be TRBD1 (6 bases). The CDR3 is 12 amino acids. Germline V lookup: CDR1 SGHRS, CDR2 YFSETQ. V was shortened by 0 bases and J by 6 bases, with 7 bases between the two germline ends. CDR3 nucleotide sequence: TGCGCCAGCAGCTTGGGGGGGCTCGAGCAGTACTTC. Protein sequence: CASSLGGLEQYF.

This clone was found once. The V and J genes are TRBV10-3 and TRBJ1-3, with D maybe TRBD1 (6 bases). V was shortened by 2 bases and J by 4 bases, with 12 bases between the two germline ends. The CDR3 runs to 15 residues. The germline CDR1 and CDR2 sequences are ENHRY and SYGVKD. For the CDR3, the DNA is TGTGCCATCAGTGAGGGACAGTCTATCGGAAACACCATATATTTT. It yields the protein CAISEGQSIGNTIYF.

The chain joins TRBV24-1 to TRBJ2-2, with 7 bases matching TRBD2. The V and J ends lost 5 bases and 6 bases, in that order; junction bases with no gene match: 2. The CDR3 contains 13 residues. Looked up from germline, CDR1 is KGHDR and CDR2 is SFDVKD. As DNA, the CDR3 is TGTGCCACCAGTGGAGGGAGGGCCGGGGAGCTGTTTTTT. Its translation is CATSGGRAGELFF.

The CDR3: CASSLVRGENGYTF. In DNA, the CDR3 is TGTGCCAGCAGCTTGGTAAGGGGGGAGAATGGCTACACCTTC. The chain joins TRBV5-4 to TRBJ1-2; possible D gene TRBD1, 6 bases. V was clipped by 0 bases and J by 6 bases, with 12 bases between them. Germline V gene sequence: CDR1 SGHNT, CDR2 YYREEE (reference sequence). The CDR3 is made up of 14 amino acids.

This sequence joins TRBV15 and TRBJ2-2; no reliable D call. CDR3 length: 14 amino acids. Germline loops: CDR1 LNHNV, CDR2 YYDKDF (reference sequence). V lost 1 base and J lost 1, with 4 bases in between. The CDR3 region is CATSRGRNTGELFF. CDR3 bases: TGTGCCACCAGCAGAGGACGGAACACCGGGGAGCTGTTTTTT.

The rearrangement joins TRBV14 to TRBJ1-3, with TRBD1 identical over 8 bases. The ends lost 3 bases at V and 0 bases at J; junction bases unmatched: 10. This CDR3 region has 18 residues. The germline V gene has CDR1 SGHDN and CDR2 FVKESK. The CDR3 sequence: CASSHHPGQVISGNTIYF. Written as DNA, the CDR3 is TGTGCCAGCAGCCATCACCCGGGACAGGTCATCTCTGGAAACACCATATATTTT. Combining the CDR3 with reference TRBV14 and TRBJ1-3 gives the whole variable domain EAGVTQFPSHSVIEKGQTVTLRCDPISGHDNLYWYRRVMGKEIKFLLHFVKESKQDESGMPNNRFLAERTGGTYSTLKVQPAELEDSGVYFCASSHHPGQVISGNTIYFGEGSWLTVV.

Sample share makes this clone medium-sized. V usage is TRBV5-1 and J usage is TRBJ2-1; D might be TRBD2 (7 bases). The V end was cut by 2 bases, the J end by 8 bases, with 23 bases between. Looked up from germline, CDR1 is SGHRS and CDR2 is YFSETQ. The CDR3 extends over 17 amino acids. The CDR3 DNA reads TGCGCCAGCAGCTTTCCCATCCCGAGGGGGGGCCGCGATGAGCAGTTCTTC. Translating gives CASSFPIPRGGRDEQFF.

The V call is TRBV29-1, the J call TRBJ1-1, with D possibly matching TRBD1 (6 bases). Trimming pared 5 bases from V and 6 bases from J, leaving 13 bases between. Germline lookup yields CDR1 SQVTM and CDR2 ANQGSEA. This CDR3 contains 12 residues. The CDR3 DNA follows: TGCAGCGTTACCCTGGGACACGCTGAAGCTTTCTTT. This sequence encodes CSVTLGHAEAFF.

This clone was observed a single time. The genes are TRBV28 and TRBJ2-1, with 12 positions matching TRBD2. V trimming: 4 bases; J trimming: 4 bases; junction bases outside the gene matches: 2. The CDR3 runs to 15 residues. Germline V CDR1 and CDR2: MDHEN, SYDVKM. The CDR3 loop reads CASSSGLAGYNEQFF. As DNA, the CDR3 is TGTGCCAGCAGTTCCGGACTAGCGGGATACAATGAGCAGTTCTTC.

In this sample, this clone turned up a few times. The chain employs TRBV2 and TRBJ1-2; weak D call: TRBD1 (5 bases). CDR3 length: 13 residues. The ends were cut back, 4 bases at V and 5 bases at J, with 11 bases in the middle. Germline assignment: CDR1 SNHLY and CDR2 FYNNEI. CDR3 protein: CASSVLGVYGYTF. The CDR3 DNA reads TGTGCCAGCAGTGTTTTGGGGGTATATGGCTACACCTTC.

This clone has only one observation. The chain recombines TRBV10-3 with TRBJ2-3, with D possibly matching TRBD2 (7 bases). V lost 10 bases, J lost 6 bases, and 20 bases lay in between. Germline CDR1 is ENHRY and CDR2 is SYGVKD. The CDR3 length is 14 residues. Written as DNA, the CDR3 is TGTGCCACCCGGTGGGGGGGGCCGGAGGATACGCAGTATTTT. Translation gives CATRWGGPEDTQYF.

As DNA, the CDR3 is TGTGCCACCAGCGTAGGGACCGAAAACACTGAAGCTTTCTTT. Residues: CATSVGTENTEAFF. This rearrangement joins TRBV15 to TRBJ1-1; TRBD1 might be the D (5 bases). Germline V CDR1 and CDR2: LNHNV, YYDKDF (reference sequence). Trimming took off 5 bases at V and 2 bases at J, with 12 bases between the two ends. The length of the CDR3 is 14 residues.

The CDR3 loop is CASSNPPSYPSFF. Here the CDR3 DNA reads TGTGCCAGCAGTAACCCGCCTAGCTACCCTAGTTTCTTC. V is TRBV6-2 or TRBV6-3 and J is TRBJ2-1; the D gene is possibly TRBD2 (5 bases). Trimming pared 5 bases from V and 16 bases from J, leaving 21 bases between. Germline loops: CDR1 MNHEY, CDR2 SVGEGT. This CDR3 region has 13 residues.

The chain uses TRBV9 and TRBJ2-1; perhaps TRBD1 as D (6 bases). Trimming removed 0 bases at V and 0 bases at J, with 10 bases between. Germline V CDR1 and CDR2: SGDLS, YYNGEE. The CDR3 sequence is 16 residues long. CDR3 protein: CASSVGGQFSYNEQFF. The CDR3 DNA reads as TGTGCCAGCAGCGTAGGGGGGCAGTTCTCCTACAATGAGCAGTTCTTC.

The chain is built from TRBV7-8 and TRBJ2-5, with 10 nucleotides matching TRBD1. The V and J ends lost 4 bases and 4 bases, in that order; junction bases with no gene match: 6. In germline, CDR1 is SGHVS, CDR2 FQNEAQ. This CDR3 is 15 amino acids long. The CDR3 DNA reads TGTGCCAGCAGCTCTGGGACAGGGGCAGGAGAGACCCAGTACTTC. This gives the protein CASSSGTGAGETQYF. The whole variable domain, filled in from reference TRBV7-8 and TRBJ2-5, reads GAGVSQSPRYKVAKRGQDVALRCDPISGHVSLFWYQQALGQGPEFLTYFQNEAQLDKSGLPSDRFFAERPEGSVSTLKIQRTQQEDSAVYLCASSSGTGAGETQYFGPGTRLLVL.

The chain joins TRBV29-1 to TRBJ2-2; TRBD1 matches at 8 bases. Germline CDR1 SQVTM, CDR2 ANQGSEA. The CDR3 runs 14 residues. V dropped 6 bases and J dropped 4; count of bases not matched to a gene: 7. Here the CDR3 DNA reads TGCAGCGTCCCAGGGGGCGCGAGCACCGGGGAGCTGTTTTTT. This translates into CSVPGGASTGELFF.

The V call is TRBV6-2 or TRBV6-3, the J call TRBJ1-6; D is unclear. This CDR3 contains 13 residues. V was pared by 2 bases and J by 5 bases, with 4 bases between. Germline V lookup: CDR1 MNHEY, CDR2 SVGEGT. The CDR3 protein is CASSYRDNSPLHF. The CDR3 bases are TGTGCCAGCAGTTACAGGGATAATTCACCCCTCCACTTT.

The chain couples TRBV2 to TRBJ2-6; D possibly matches TRBD1 or TRBD2 (5 bases each). V gave up 4 bases and J gave up 0 bases, with 7 bases separating them. The CDR3 sequence is 15 residues long. CDR1 and CDR2 (germline): SNHLY, FYNNEI. CDR3 DNA sequence: TGTGCCAGCAGTGGGGGGAGCTCTGGGGCCAACGTCCTGACTTTC. Its protein product is CASSGGSSGANVLTF.

J is TRBJ2-7 and V is TRBV2, with 7 bases matching TRBD2. From germline, CDR1 is SNHLY and CDR2 FYNNEI. The junction had 5 bases not matched to a gene; V was cut back by 2 bases and J by 1 base. This CDR3 is 15 amino acids long. The DNA for the CDR3 is TGTGCCAGCAGTGAAAAGTCTAGCGGATCCTACGAGCAGTACTTC. Residues: CASSEKSSGSYEQYF.

This clone occurred a few times. The rearrangement uses TRBV2 and TRBJ2-1; D is perhaps TRBD2 (6 bases). The ends were cut back, 3 bases at V and 4 bases at J, with 7 bases in the middle. This CDR3 contains 13 residues. Germline V gives CDR1 SNHLY, CDR2 FYNNEI. CDR3 loop: CASSEGGYNEQFF. The CDR3 DNA reads TGTGCCAGCAGTGAGGGGGGTTACAATGAGCAGTTCTTC. Filled out from reference TRBV2 and TRBJ2-1, the complete variable domain reads EPEVTQTPSHQVTQMGQEVILRCVPISNHLYFYWYRQILGQKVEFLVSFYNNEISEKSEIFDDQFSVERPDGSNFTLKIRSTKLEDSAMYFCASSEGGYNEQFFGPGTRLTVL.

The chain links TRBV13 to TRBJ2-6; D remains unclear. The V and J ends lost 4 bases and 0 bases respectively, with 7 bases between them. This CDR3 spans 15 amino acids. Per the germline V gene, CDR1 is PRHDT and CDR2 is FYEKMQ (reference sequence). The CDR3 sequence: CASSSRDSGANVLTF. In DNA, the CDR3 is TGTGCCAGCAGCTCAAGGGACTCTGGGGCCAACGTCCTGACTTTC.

This chain uses TRBV30 with TRBJ2-3, with a weak D call TRBD2 (5 bases). The CDR3 is 15 residues long. Germline V gives CDR1 GTSNPN, CDR2 SVGIG (reference sequence). V lost 2 bases and J 2 bases, leaving 14 bases between the germline ends. The CDR3 DNA is TGTGCCTGGAGTCCGGGGAACAATCCCACAGATACGCAGTATTTT. It codes for CAWSPGNNPTDTQYF.

This sequence joins TRBV28 and TRBJ1-3; D ambiguous. V gave up 1 base and J gave up 0 bases, with 13 bases separating them. The CDR3 spans 17 residues. The germline gives CDR1 MDHEN, CDR2 SYDVKM. The CDR3 here is CASSLSQITSSGNTIYF. The DNA of the CDR3 is TGTGCCAGCAGTTTATCCCAAATAACCAGCTCTGGAAACACCATATATTTT.